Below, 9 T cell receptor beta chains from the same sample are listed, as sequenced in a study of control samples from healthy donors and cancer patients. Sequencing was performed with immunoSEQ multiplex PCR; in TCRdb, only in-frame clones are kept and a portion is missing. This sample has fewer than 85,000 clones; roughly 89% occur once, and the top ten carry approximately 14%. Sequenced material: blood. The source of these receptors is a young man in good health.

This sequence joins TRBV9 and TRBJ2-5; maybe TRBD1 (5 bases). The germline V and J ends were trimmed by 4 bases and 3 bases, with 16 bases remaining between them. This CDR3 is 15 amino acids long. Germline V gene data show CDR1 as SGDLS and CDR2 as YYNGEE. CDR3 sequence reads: CASSLRGDSEETQYF. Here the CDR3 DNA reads TGTGCCAGCAGCCTCAGAGGCGACAGCGAAGAGACCCAGTACTTC. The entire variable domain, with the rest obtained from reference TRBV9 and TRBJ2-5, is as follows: DSGVTQTPKHLITATGQRVTLRCSPRSGDLSVYWYQQSLDQGLQFLIQYYNGEERAKGNILERFSAQQFPDLHSELNLSSLELGDSALYFCASSLRGDSEETQYFGPGTRLLVL.

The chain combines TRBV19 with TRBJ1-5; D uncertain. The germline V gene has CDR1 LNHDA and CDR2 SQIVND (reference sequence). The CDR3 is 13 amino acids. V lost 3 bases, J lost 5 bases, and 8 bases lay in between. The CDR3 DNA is TGTGCCAGTAGTATTCGGCCCCATCAGCCCCAGCATTTT. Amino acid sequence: CASSIRPHQPQHF. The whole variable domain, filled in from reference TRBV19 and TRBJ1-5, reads DGGITQSPKYLFRKEGQNVTLSCEQNLNHDAMYWYRQDPGQGLRLIYYSQIVNDFQKGDIAEGYSVSREKKESFPLTVTSAQKNPTAFYLCASSIRPHQPQHFGDGTRLSIL.

CDR3 sequence reads: CASSLAGGPGEQYF. The CDR3 bases are TGTGCCAGCTCTCTAGCGGGAGGGCCGGGGGAGCAGTACTTC. The V call is TRBV18, the J call TRBJ2-7; 12 nucleotides align to TRBD2. The CDR3 is made up of 14 amino acids. Per the germline V gene, CDR1 is KGHSH and CDR2 is LQKENI. With V trimmed by 6 bases and J by 7 bases, 7 bases remained unmatched.

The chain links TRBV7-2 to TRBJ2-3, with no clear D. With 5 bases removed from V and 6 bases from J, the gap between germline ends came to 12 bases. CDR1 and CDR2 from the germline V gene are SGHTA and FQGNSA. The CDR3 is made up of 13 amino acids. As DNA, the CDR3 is TGTGCCAGCAGCCCTCGAACTTCCGATACGCAGTATTTT. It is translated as CASSPRTSDTQYF.

The CDR3 region is CSASKEAAGGSSYNEQFF. The DNA for the CDR3 is TGCAGTGCTAGTAAGGAAGCTGCGGGGGGGAGCTCCTACAATGAGCAGTTCTTC. V usage is TRBV20-1 and J usage is TRBJ2-1, with 9 positions matching TRBD2. The trim removed 3 bases at V and 0 bases at J, leaving 12 bases unmatched. The CDR3 runs 18 residues. CDR1 is DFQATT, CDR2 SNEGSKA, per germline (reference sequence).

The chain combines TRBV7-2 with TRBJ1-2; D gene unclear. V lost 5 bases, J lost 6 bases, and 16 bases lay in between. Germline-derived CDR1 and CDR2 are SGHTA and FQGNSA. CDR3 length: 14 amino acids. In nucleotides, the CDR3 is TGTGCCAGCAGCCTAGGAACTGCGGCGGATGGCTACACCTTC. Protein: CASSLGTAADGYTF.

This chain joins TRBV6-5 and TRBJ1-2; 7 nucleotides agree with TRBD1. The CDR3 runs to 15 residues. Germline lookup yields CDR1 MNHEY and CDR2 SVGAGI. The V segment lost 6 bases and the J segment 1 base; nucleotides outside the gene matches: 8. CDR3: CASRDGTALNYGYTF. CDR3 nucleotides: TGTGCCAGCAGGGATGGGACAGCTCTTAACTATGGCTACACCTTC.

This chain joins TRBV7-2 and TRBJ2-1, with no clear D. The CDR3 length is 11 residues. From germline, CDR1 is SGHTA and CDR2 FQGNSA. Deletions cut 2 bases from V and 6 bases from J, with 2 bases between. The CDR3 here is CASSLINEQFF. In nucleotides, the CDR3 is TGTGCCAGCAGCTTAATCAATGAGCAGTTCTTC. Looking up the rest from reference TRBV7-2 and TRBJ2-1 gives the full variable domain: GAGVSQSPSNKVTEKGKDVELRCDPISGHTALYWYRQSLGQGLEFLIYFQGNSAPDKSGLPSDRFSAERTGGSVSTLTIQRTQQEDSAVYLCASSLINEQFFGPGTRLTVL.

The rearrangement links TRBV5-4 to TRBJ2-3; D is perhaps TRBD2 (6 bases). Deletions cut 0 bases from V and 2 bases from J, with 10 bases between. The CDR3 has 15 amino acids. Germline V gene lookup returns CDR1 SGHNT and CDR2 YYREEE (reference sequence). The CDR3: CASSLDGGFTDTQYF. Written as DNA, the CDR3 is TGTGCCAGCAGCTTGGACGGGGGATTCACAGATACGCAGTATTTT.